This T cell receptor beta chain stems from a study of blood T cells in healthy people across ages. Primed by a sample-barcoded 5' primer and a J-beta primer mix, a second PCR proceeded for about 6 to 11 cycles. TCRdb re-derived calls from the 5' RACE reads in MiXCR, one entry per CDR3 protein. The table records hundreds of thousands of distinct CDR3 sequences, about three fifths of them present only once. The V gene's germline CDR1 is DFQATT and CDR2 SNEGSKA (reference sequence). There are 16 residues in the CDR3. V was cut by 2 bases and J by 1 base, with 17 bases left in between. Concerning this clonotype itself: The antigen is not known.

Study findings and constraints: Across the age range, TCR beta diversity per million T cells fell in a roughly linear way.

J is TRBJ2-5 and V is TRBV20-1; D is unresolved. Sequencing was carried out using blood. The sequence derives from a man aged 25 to 40 in good health. CDR3 region: CSARPLEQRSQETQYF. The CDR3 DNA sequence: TGCAGTGCTAGACCCCTGGAACAGAGATCCCAAGAGACCCAGTACTTC.